This T cell receptor beta chain is from a study of blood T cell repertoires in COVID-19. Cohorts were assigned according to the clinical history that participants reported. The CDR3 runs 14 residues. From germline, CDR1 is WNHNN and CDR2 SYGVQD (reference sequence). Deletions cut 5 bases from V and 2 bases from J, with 11 bases between. TCRdb's copy holds only in-frame clones and misses some; the assay was immunoSEQ multiplex PCR. The repertoire includes roughly 150,000 clones, roughly 84% of them detected once, and roughly 5% sits in the top ten. Sequences were obtained from PBMCs or T cells enriched from blood (not recorded which). This receptor was identified in a man in his sixties or seventies who had been exposed to COVID-19. The chain couples TRBV10-1 to TRBJ2-3; the D gene is possibly TRBD2 (6 bases). The CDR3 coding sequence is TGCGCCAGCAGTTTGGGAGGTTTCACAGATACGCAGTATTTT. The encoded protein is CASSLGGFTDTQYF.